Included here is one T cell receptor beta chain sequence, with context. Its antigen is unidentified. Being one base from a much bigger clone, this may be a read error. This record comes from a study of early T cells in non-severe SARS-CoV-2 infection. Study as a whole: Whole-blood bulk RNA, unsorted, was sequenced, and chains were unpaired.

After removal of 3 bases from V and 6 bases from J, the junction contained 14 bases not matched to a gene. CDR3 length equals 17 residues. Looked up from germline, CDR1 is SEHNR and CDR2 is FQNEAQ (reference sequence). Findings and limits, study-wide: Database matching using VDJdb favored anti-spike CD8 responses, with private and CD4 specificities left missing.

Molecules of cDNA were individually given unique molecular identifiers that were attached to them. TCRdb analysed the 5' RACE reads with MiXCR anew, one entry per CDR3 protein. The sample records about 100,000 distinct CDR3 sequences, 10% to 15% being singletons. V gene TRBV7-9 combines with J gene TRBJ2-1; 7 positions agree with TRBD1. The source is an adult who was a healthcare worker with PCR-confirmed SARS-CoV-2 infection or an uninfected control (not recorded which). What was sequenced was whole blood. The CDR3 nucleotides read TGTGCCAGCAGCTTCCCCAGAGGGGGCTCACCGAGCAATGAGCAGTTCTTC. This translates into CASSFPRGGSPSNEQFF.